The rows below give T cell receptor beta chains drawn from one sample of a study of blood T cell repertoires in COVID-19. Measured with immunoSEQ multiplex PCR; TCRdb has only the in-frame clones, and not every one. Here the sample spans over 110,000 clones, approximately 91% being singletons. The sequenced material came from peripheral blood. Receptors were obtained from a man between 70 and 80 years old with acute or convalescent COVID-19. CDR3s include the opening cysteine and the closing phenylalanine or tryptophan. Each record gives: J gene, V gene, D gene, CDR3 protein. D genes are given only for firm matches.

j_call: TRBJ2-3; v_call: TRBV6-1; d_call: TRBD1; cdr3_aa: CASSEDRLGQGADTQYF
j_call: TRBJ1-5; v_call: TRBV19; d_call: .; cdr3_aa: CASSTGSGRGNQPQHF
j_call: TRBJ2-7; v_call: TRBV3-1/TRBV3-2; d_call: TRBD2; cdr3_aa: CASSQDARAGDEQYF
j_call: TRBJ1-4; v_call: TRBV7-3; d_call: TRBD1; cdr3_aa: CASSLTGTGGFEKLFF
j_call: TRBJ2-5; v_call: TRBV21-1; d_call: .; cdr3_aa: CASSKQRGETQYF
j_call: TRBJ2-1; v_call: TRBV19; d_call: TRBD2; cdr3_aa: CASSGLAGDGGYNEQFF
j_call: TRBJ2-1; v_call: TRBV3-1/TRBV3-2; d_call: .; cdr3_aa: CASRLDFYNEQFF
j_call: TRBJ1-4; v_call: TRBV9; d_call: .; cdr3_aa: CASSVGPSGEKLFF
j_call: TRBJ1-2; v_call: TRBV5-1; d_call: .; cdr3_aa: CASSNGEPSDGYTF
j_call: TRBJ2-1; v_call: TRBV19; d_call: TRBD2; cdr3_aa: CASSINLAGVNEQFF
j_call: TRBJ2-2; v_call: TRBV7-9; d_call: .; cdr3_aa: CASSFTGYTGELFF
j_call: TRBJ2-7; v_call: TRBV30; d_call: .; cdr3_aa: CAWSLSSSREQYF
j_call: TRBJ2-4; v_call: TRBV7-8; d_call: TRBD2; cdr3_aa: CASGGLAGGDGNIQYF
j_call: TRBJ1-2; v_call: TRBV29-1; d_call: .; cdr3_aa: CSAREFSNYGYTF
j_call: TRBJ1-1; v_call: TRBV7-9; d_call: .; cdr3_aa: CASSLAGTGGTEAFF
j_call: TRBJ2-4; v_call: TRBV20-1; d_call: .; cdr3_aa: CSALLANIQYF
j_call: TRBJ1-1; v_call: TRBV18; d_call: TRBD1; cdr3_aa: CASSPRAGGYSDTEAFF
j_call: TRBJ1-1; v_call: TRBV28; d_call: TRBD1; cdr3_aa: CASRLQGWNTEAFF
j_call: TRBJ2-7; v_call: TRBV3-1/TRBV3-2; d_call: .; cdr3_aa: CASSLLEEGYSYEQYF
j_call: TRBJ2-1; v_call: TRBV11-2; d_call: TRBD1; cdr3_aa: CASSLRAGGTGDEQFF
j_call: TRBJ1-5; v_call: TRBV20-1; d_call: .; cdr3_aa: CSARLREPQHF
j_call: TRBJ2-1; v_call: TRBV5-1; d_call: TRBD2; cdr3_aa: CASSKSSGDYNEQFF
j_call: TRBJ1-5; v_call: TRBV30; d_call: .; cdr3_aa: CAWSPWGGNQPQHF
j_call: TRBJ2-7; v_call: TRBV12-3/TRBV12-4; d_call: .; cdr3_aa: CASSLRDIYEQYF
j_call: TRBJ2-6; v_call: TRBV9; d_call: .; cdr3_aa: CASSVWTSPNVLTF
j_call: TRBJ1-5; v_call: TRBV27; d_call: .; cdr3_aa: CASQGNQPQHF
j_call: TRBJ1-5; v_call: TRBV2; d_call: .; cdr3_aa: CASREDSVWAQHF
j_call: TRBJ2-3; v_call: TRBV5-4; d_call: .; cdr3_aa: CASSFATGSSQDTQYF
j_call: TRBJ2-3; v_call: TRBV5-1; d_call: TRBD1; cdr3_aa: CASSLMTGSTDTQYF
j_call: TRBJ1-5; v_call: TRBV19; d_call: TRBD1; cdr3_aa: CASRAGTGADQPQHF
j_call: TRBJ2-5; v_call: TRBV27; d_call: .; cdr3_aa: CASSLVGGAEETQYF
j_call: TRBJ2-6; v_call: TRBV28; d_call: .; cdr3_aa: CASTTGANVLTF
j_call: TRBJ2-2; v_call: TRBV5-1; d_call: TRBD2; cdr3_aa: CASSLGLAGAGGELFF
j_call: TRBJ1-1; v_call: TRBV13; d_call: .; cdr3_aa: CASSLVSGTEAFF
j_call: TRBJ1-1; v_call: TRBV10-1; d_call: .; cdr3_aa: CASRAQWNTEAFF
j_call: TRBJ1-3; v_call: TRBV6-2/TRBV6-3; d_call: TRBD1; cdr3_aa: CASSYSRLTGEAGNTIYF
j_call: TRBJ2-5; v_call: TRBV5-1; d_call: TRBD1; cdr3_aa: CASSLWRQGDTQYF
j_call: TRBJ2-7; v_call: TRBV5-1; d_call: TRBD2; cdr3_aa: CASSALAGASYEQYF
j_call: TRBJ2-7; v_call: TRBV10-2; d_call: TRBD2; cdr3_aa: CASSARGRVNEQYF
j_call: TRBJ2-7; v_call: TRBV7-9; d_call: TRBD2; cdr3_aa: CASSLLAGGYEQYF
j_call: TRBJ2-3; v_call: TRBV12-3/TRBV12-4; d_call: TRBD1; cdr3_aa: CACGQGGTDTQYF
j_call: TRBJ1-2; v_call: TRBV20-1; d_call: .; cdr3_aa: CSASGFLDNYGYTF
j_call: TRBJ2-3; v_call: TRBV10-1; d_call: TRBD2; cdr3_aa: CASSGELAGPQATQYF